This TCR beta chain stems from a study of blood T cell repertoires in COVID-19. Overall study: Sources were T cells, B-cell-depleted T cells, or PBMCs; the material itself was cDNA or gDNA.

Only in-frame clones appear in the TCRdb table, and some are missing; sequencing was by immunoSEQ multiplex PCR. The repertoire holds nearly 200,000 clones, with around four fifths as singletons. This CDR3 spans 13 amino acids. The V segment lost 10 bases and the J segment 7 bases; nucleotides outside the gene matches: 8. The germline CDR1 and CDR2 sequences are LNHDA and SQIVND (reference sequence). J is TRBJ1-2 and V is TRBV19; 11 bases are shared with TRBD1. The sample taken for sequencing was peripheral blood. The sequence derives from a woman aged 70-85 years with active or convalescent COVID-19. The CDR3 nucleotides are TGTGCCACTCGGGACAGGGGGTCTAGTGGCTACACCTTC. As protein: CATRDRGSSGYTF. The variable domain in full, completed from reference TRBV19 and TRBJ1-2, reads DGGITQSPKYLFRKEGQNVTLSCEQNLNHDAMYWYRQDPGQGLRLIYYSQIVNDFQKGDIAEGYSVSREKKESFPLTVTSAQKNPTAFYLCATRDRGSSGYTFGSGTRLTVV.